The rows below give T cell receptor beta chains drawn from one sample of a study of blood T cells in healthy people across ages. TCRdb itself ran the 5' RACE reads through MiXCR, one entry per CDR3 protein. The profile shows 850,000 to 1,100,000 distinct CDR3 sequences, under 40% of them singletons. The sequencing sample was made of blood. The source of these receptors is a man aged 18 to 29 in good health. The CDR3 runs from the conserved cysteine through the conserved F or W. Fields, in order: D gene, J gene, clone size, V gene, CDR3 protein, CDR3 DNA. D genes are given only for firm matches. The size field is filled for only some rows; it gives once, few, many or a size class.

.	TRBJ1-3	.	TRBV4-2	CASSQGPSTGSSGNTVYF	TGTGCCAGCAGCCAAGGTCCGTCAACGGGGAGCTCTGGAAACACCGTATATTTT
TRBD2	TRBJ2-1	.	TRBV10-3	CAIMGLAGDKSYNEQFF	TGTGCCATCATGGGACTAGCGGGGGATAAGTCCTACAATGAGCAGTTCTTC
.	TRBJ1-2	few	TRBV6-5	CASSYVTRSDHYGYTF	TGTGCCAGCAGTTACGTCACCAGGAGCGACCACTATGGCTACACCTTC
.	TRBJ2-2	.	TRBV10-3	CAIGGWADTGELFF	TGTGCCATCGGAGGGTGGGCAGACACCGGGGAGCTGTTTTTT
.	TRBJ1-2	few	TRBV12-3/TRBV12-4	CASSSIASNYGYTF	TGTGCCAGCAGTTCCATAGCCTCTAACTATGGCTACACCTTC
.	TRBJ1-1	few	TRBV9	CASSAGTAFF	TGTGCCAGCAGCGCAGGTACTGCTTTCTTT
.	TRBJ1-1	few	TRBV9	CASSPRRTMNTEAFF	TGTGCCAGCAGCCCGAGACGGACTATGAACACTGAAGCTTTCTTT
.	TRBJ2-5	few	TRBV5-1	CASSLERLQETQYF	TGCGCCAGCAGCTTGGAACGACTCCAAGAGACCCAGTACTTC
TRBD2	TRBJ2-3	few	TRBV28	CASSLYASGGARDTQYF	TGTGCCAGCAGTTTATATGCTAGCGGGGGGGCAAGGGATACGCAGTATTTT
TRBD1	TRBJ1-1	.	TRBV20-1	CSARDPRQGEAFF	TGCAGTGCTAGAGATCCCAGACAGGGAGAAGCTTTCTTT
.	TRBJ2-3	.	TRBV2	CASSAESLTDTQYF	TGTGCCAGCAGTGCCGAGTCCCTTACAGATACGCAGTATTTT
.	TRBJ2-3	.	TRBV6-2/TRBV6-3	CASSYRAAGQRDTQYF	TGTGCCAGCAGTTACCGAGCGGCAGGACAGCGAGATACGCAGTATTTT
TRBD1	TRBJ1-1	.	TRBV29-1	CSVDGTGVGTEAFF	TGCAGCGTTGACGGGACAGGGGTAGGGACTGAAGCTTTCTTT
.	TRBJ2-7	few	TRBV9	CASSIGSSYEQYF	TGTGCCAGCAGCATAGGGAGCTCCTACGAGCAGTACTTC